What follows are 12 T cell receptor beta chains derived from one specimen sequenced in a study of T cells after yellow fever vaccination. TCRdb fed the 5' RACE reads into MiXCR, producing one record per CDR3 protein. The sample has hundreds of thousands of distinct CDR3 sequences; approximately 6% are singletons. The specimen was PBMCs, collected 5 days after the yellow fever booster vaccination. The receptors stem from a man in his thirties or forties who received the YFV17D yellow fever vaccine.

This clonotype was counted between two and nine times. CDR3 region: CASSWGLAGDGEQFF. The CDR3 region has the DNA TGCGCCAGCAGCTGGGGACTAGCGGGAGATGGTGAGCAGTTCTTC. The chain links TRBV5-1 to TRBJ2-1, with 14 bases fitting TRBD2. CDR1 SGHRS and CDR2 YFSETQ come from the germline V gene. The CDR3 contains 15 residues. Trimming at V came to 3 bases and at J to 9 bases, leaving 5 bases not matched to a gene.

This clonotype showed up just a few times. This chain links TRBV25-1 with TRBJ1-1; D ambiguous. CDR1 MGHDK and CDR2 SYGVNS come from the germline V gene. With 5 bases removed from V and 10 bases from J, the gap between germline ends came to 11 bases. There are 11 residues in the CDR3. The CDR3 DNA reads TGTGCCAGCAGTTCATACCCTAGAGCTTTCTTT. Protein product: CASSSYPRAFF.

The V gene is TRBV5-4, the J gene TRBJ2-3; D ambiguous. Per germline, CDR1 SGHNT and CDR2 YYREEE (reference sequence). The CDR3 sequence is 14 residues long. Deletions cut 0 bases from V and 2 bases from J, with 7 bases between. CDR3 in amino acids: CASSLVQNTDTQYF. The CDR3 nucleotides are TGTGCCAGCAGCTTGGTACAGAACACAGATACGCAGTATTTT. The full variable domain, rest sourced from reference TRBV5-4 and TRBJ2-3, is ETGVTQSPTHLIKTRGQQVTLRCSSQSGHNTVSWYQQALGQGPQFIFQYYREEENGRGNFPPRFSGLQFPNYSSELNVNALELDDSALYLCASSLVQNTDTQYFGPGTRLTVL.

This clonotype turned up a few times. This rearrangement joins TRBV4-3 to TRBJ2-7; 10 nucleotides agree with TRBD1. Germline loops: CDR1 LGHNA, CDR2 YSLEER. This CDR3 region has 16 residues. The V gene end was trimmed by 2 bases and the J gene end by 2 bases; junction bases not matched to a gene: 6. CDR3 sequence (DNA): TGCGCCAGCAGCCAATCCGCCGGGACAGGGGCCTACGAGCAGTACTTC. Translation: CASSQSAGTGAYEQYF.

V and J are TRBV12-3 or TRBV12-4 and TRBJ1-2, with 9 bases matching TRBD1. This CDR3 spans 14 amino acids. V gave up 1 base and J gave up 8 bases; unmatched junction bases: 5. Written as DNA, the CDR3 is TGTGCCAGCAGTTTAGTCGGGACAGGGATCGGCTACACCTTC. Translating it yields CASSLVGTGIGYTF.

The table lists this clonotype with many counts. The genes are TRBV29-1 and TRBJ2-1; D possibly corresponds to TRBD2 (5 bases). V was trimmed by 6 bases and J by 9 bases, leaving 15 bases between them. CDR3 length: 12 residues. CDR1 is SQVTM, CDR2 ANQGSEA, per germline. CDR3 sequence (DNA): TGCAGCGTCCCCCACCAGCGGCGTGAGCAGTTCTTC. Its translation is CSVPHQRREQFF.

This clonotype has at least ten counts. The chain joins TRBV29-1 to TRBJ2-7; D is perhaps TRBD1 (5 bases). This CDR3 is built from 16 residues. V was trimmed by 4 bases and J by 2 bases, leaving 21 bases between them. Germline-derived CDR1 and CDR2 are SQVTM and ANQGSEA. The CDR3 sequence: CSVVAGQGARAYEQYF. In DNA form, the CDR3 reads TGCAGCGTTGTCGCAGGGCAAGGGGCACGGGCCTACGAGCAGTACTTC.

This clonotype was counted many times. The chain recombines TRBV7-2 with TRBJ2-1, with TRBD2 matching over 9 bases. V lost 7 bases, J lost 2 bases, and 3 bases stayed unmatched. The CDR3 covers 14 residues. Germline V gives CDR1 SGHTA, CDR2 FQGNSA. CDR3 residues: CASTLAGPYNEQFF. The CDR3 DNA reads as TGTGCCAGCACTCTAGCGGGGCCCTACAATGAGCAGTTCTTC.

This clonotype was detected ten times or more. V is TRBV5-1 and J is TRBJ1-4; TRBD1 matches 9 bases. Looked up from germline, CDR1 is SGHRS and CDR2 is YFSETQ. The length of the CDR3 is 14 residues. V was pared by 3 bases and J by 8 bases, with 5 bases of the junction left unmatched. The CDR3 loop reads CASSSGQGREKLFF. CDR3 sequence (DNA): TGCGCCAGCAGCTCCGGACAGGGGAGAGAAAAACTGTTTTTT.

This clonotype was recorded many times. The rearrangement links TRBV5-1 to TRBJ2-7; unclear D gene. The V gene lost 2 bases and the J gene lost 6 bases, with 6 bases spanning the gap. The CDR3 has 11 amino acids. CDR1 and CDR2 from the germline V gene are SGHRS and YFSETQ. The chain's CDR3 is CASSFESEQYF. The CDR3 DNA sequence: TGCGCCAGCAGCTTTGAGTCCGAGCAGTACTTC.

This clonotype was recorded many times. The genes are TRBV12-3 or TRBV12-4 and TRBJ1-2, with D perhaps TRBD1 (5 bases). Trimming removed 8 bases at V and 4 bases at J, with 11 bases between. CDR3 length: 12 residues. The CDR3 DNA reads TGTGCCAGCCGGGGCCGGAGCTATGGCTACACCTTC. As protein: CASRGRSYGYTF.

Ten or more counts support this clonotype. This chain links TRBV10-3 with TRBJ2-5, with 8 nucleotides matching TRBD2. This CDR3 spans 16 amino acids. V shed 3 bases and J 2 bases; nucleotides not matched to a gene: 8. CDR1 is ENHRY, CDR2 SYGVKD, per germline. The DNA for the CDR3 is TGTGCCATCAGTGATATTCAAGCGGGAGTACAAGAGACCCAGTACTTC. This encodes CAISDIQAGVQETQYF.